The entry that follows covers one T cell receptor beta chain sequence. The antigen remains undetermined. The study sequenced TCR beta in blood CD8+ and CD4+ T cells. The controls, all healthy donors, were matched for age and sex. Roughly 0.45 to 1 ug RNA was reverse transcribed with random hexamers. immunoSEQ multiplex PCR amplified TCR beta CDR3 across 54 Vbeta, 13 Jbeta. Via MiXCR, TCRdb re-called the immunoSEQ multiplex PCR reads, giving one row per CDR3 protein. The sample shows about 200,000 distinct CDR3 sequences, 85% to 95% of them seen only once. The data stem from a study of CD8 T cells in Susac syndrome. Study-level findings and limits: The study conceded that its TCR sequencing and HLA analysis involved relatively few individuals.

The CDR3 loop spans 13 amino acids. The V end was cut by 3 bases, the J end by 0 bases, with 6 bases between. CDR1 SGDLS and CDR2 YYNGEE come from the germline V gene. The clonotype comes from a human donor in good health. This chain uses TRBV9 with TRBJ1-2; D unresolved. The sample consisted of CD4+ T cells from PBMCs. The CDR3 reads CASSDRANYGYTF. CDR3 in DNA: TGTGCCAGCAGCGACCGAGCTAACTATGGCTACACCTTC.